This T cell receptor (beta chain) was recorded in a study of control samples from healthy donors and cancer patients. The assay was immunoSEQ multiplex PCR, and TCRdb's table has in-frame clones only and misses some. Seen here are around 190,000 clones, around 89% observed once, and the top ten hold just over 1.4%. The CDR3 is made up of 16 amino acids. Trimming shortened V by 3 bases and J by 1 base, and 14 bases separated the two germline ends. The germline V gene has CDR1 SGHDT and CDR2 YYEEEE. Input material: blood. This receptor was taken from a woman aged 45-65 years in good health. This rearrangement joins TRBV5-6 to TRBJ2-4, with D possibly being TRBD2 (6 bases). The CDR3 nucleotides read TGTGCCAGCAGCTGGGGACTTCGGCAGGCCAAAAACATTCAGTACTTC. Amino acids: CASSWGLRQAKNIQYF. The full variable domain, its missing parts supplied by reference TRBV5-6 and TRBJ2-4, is DAGVTQSPTHLIKTRGQQVTLRCSPKSGHDTVSWYQQALGQGPQFIFQYYEEEERQRGNFPDRFSGHQFPNYSSELNVNALLLGDSALYLCASSWGLRQAKNIQYFGAGTRLSVL.